This T cell receptor (beta chain) was retrieved from a study of T cell changes during pregnancy in multiple sclerosis. The CDR3 spans 14 residues. Germline CDR1 reads LNHNV; CDR2 reads YYDKDF (reference sequence). V dropped 5 bases and J dropped 2 bases, with 10 bases sitting between them. Sequencing used immunoSEQ multiplex PCR; TCRdb keeps in-frame clones, though not all of them. This table holds 20,000 to 25,000 clones, approximately 90% found once. This TCR came from a female donor with multiple sclerosis, enrolled in a pregnancy study. Here the sequenced sample was CD8+ T cells from peripheral blood mononuclear cells, taken in the first trimester of pregnancy. The V and J genes are TRBV15 and TRBJ1-5; D is unresolved. The CDR3 region is CATSLAGGNQPQHF. CDR3 DNA sequence: TGTGCCACCAGCTTGGCCGGGGGCAATCAGCCCCAGCATTTT.